Given below is one T cell receptor (beta chain) in context. The data belong to a study of blood T cell repertoires in COVID-19. As for the study in general: The United States, Italy and Spain provided the acute and convalescent COVID-19 samples.

In the original workflow: Amplification of reference gene primers provided the estimated nucleated cell counts. Assay used: immunoSEQ multiplex PCR; TCRdb lists only in-frame clones, some missing. The DNA gave D and trimming, while V, J and clone size come from that table. The table records 160,000 or so clones, less than 90% of them present only once. The age range of participants was 18 to 89 years, with residence in about 25 US areas. What the recovered Cohort 3 donors had was two negative PCRs, clearance, or symptom resolution. The clonotype was recovered from a woman in her fifties or sixties who had recovered from COVID-19. The sample consisted of PBMCs or T cells enriched from blood (not recorded which).

CDR3 sequence (DNA): TGTGCCATCAGTGAAACGGCTAACTATGGCTACACCTTC. Its protein is CAISETANYGYTF. This sequence joins TRBV10-3 and TRBJ1-2; D is unresolved. Germline assignment: CDR1 ENHRY and CDR2 SYGVKD. V was shortened by 3 bases and J by 0 bases, with 5 bases between the two germline ends. CDR3 length: 13 amino acids.